A selection of T cell receptor beta chains follows, all from one sample in a study of blood T cell repertoires in COVID-19. Profiling relied on immunoSEQ multiplex PCR, and the TCRdb table lists in-frame clones only, not all of them. The sample shows 130,000 to 150,000 clones, roughly 79% of them seen only once. Sequencing was done on a sample of peripheral blood. Every receptor here comes from a woman in her fifties or sixties with acute or convalescent COVID-19. The CDR3 runs from the conserved cysteine through the conserved F or W. Fields, in order: clone size, D gene, CDR3 length, J gene, V gene, CDR3 DNA, CDR3 protein. D genes are given only for firm matches. For some rows the clone size is stated as once, few or many, or as a class when expanded; others skip it.

NA	NA	14	TRBJ1-2	TRBV19	TGTGCCAGTAGTATAAACAGGGCAGTTGGTGACTACACCTTC	CASSINRAVGDYTF
NA	NA	19	TRBJ2-6	TRBV18	TGTGCCAGCTCACCAGATCGCGCCAGGTTTCACTCTGGGGCCAACGTCCTGACTTTC	CASSPDRARFHSGANVLTF
few	NA	23	TRBJ2-2	TRBV7-3	TGTGCCAGCAGCTTAAAATTAAGTTGGGTGGGAGGGACAGGCCCTTCGAACACCGGGGAGCTGTTTTTT	CASSLKLSWVGGTGPSNTGELFF
NA	NA	16	TRBJ1-5	TRBV30	TGTGCCTGGGACCGGACAGTCGCTTCTAGCAATCAGCCCCAGCATTTT	CAWDRTVASSNQPQHF
NA	TRBD2	19	TRBJ2-1	TRBV4-1	TGCGCCAGCAGCCAAGCTGGACTAGCGGGAAGAAGATCCTACAATGAGCAGTTCTTC	CASSQAGLAGRRSYNEQFF
NA	NA	14	TRBJ1-5	TRBV10-2	TGCGCCAGCAAAACGACAGAGATCAATCAGCCCCAGCATTTT	CASKTTEINQPQHF
NA	NA	11	TRBJ1-2	TRBV20-1	TGCAGTGCTAGGAGGCTATTCCTATTATCCTTC	CSARRLFLLSF
NA	TRBD1	16	TRBJ2-2	TRBV6-1	TGTGCCAGCAGTGAAGCGACAGGGGAGATATCCGGGGAGCTGTTTTTT	CASSEATGEISGELFF
NA	NA	15	TRBJ1-1	TRBV7-8	TGTGCCAGCAGCTCATCACGTACAGTGAACACTGAAGCTTTCTTT	CASSSSRTVNTEAFF
once	TRBD2	19	TRBJ2-7	TRBV27	TGTGCCAGCAGTTTAGCGGGACTAGCGGGAGGGTCACCTTCCTACGAGCAGTACTTC	CASSLAGLAGGSPSYEQYF
NA	TRBD1	15	TRBJ2-7	TRBV11-2	TGTGCCAGCAGCTTCGGACAGGGGAGAACCTACGAGCAGTACTTC	CASSFGQGRTYEQYF
few	TRBD1	15	TRBJ2-7	TRBV6-9	TGTGCCAGCAGTTCCGGACAGGGGCAATCCTACGAGCAGTACTTC	CASSSGQGQSYEQYF
NA	TRBD2	19	TRBJ2-1	TRBV27	TGTGCCAGCAGTTCCGCCGCCTTAAATAGCGGGAGCTCCTACAATGAGCAGTTCTTC	CASSSAALNSGSSYNEQFF
NA	TRBD1	17	TRBJ1-6	TRBV5-6	TGTGCCAGCCGCCGGGACAGGGGATCCTCCTATAATTCACCCCTCCACTTT	CASRRDRGSSYNSPLHF
NA	NA	15	TRBJ2-6	TRBV5-1	TGCGCCAGCAGCTTCACCCTAGGCGGGGCCAACGTCCTGACTTTC	CASSFTLGGANVLTF
NA	NA	14	TRBJ1-6	TRBV6-5	TGTGCCACCTCTACCGTTGCTTATAATTCACCCCTCCACTTT	CATSTVAYNSPLHF
NA	NA	15	TRBJ2-5	TRBV11-3	TGTGCCAGCAGCTTAGTCGGAGGTTCGAAAGAGACCCAGTACTTC	CASSLVGGSKETQYF
few	TRBD2	15	TRBJ2-3	TRBV5-1	TGCGCCAGCAGCTACGTAGCGGGAGTGTCAGATACGCAGTATTTT	CASSYVAGVSDTQYF
NA	NA	14	TRBJ2-3	TRBV6-5	TGTGCCAGCAGTCCTACCACGGTCGCAGATACGCAGTATTTT	CASSPTTVADTQYF
NA	TRBD2	16	TRBJ2-1	TRBV10-1	TGCGCCAGCAGTGATCCAGCGGGAGTTCACTACAATGAGCAGTTCTTC	CASSDPAGVHYNEQFF
NA	TRBD1	12	TRBJ2-7	TRBV12-3/TRBV12-4	TGTGCCAGCAGTCCCGGGACAGCCGGGCAGTACTTC	CASSPGTAGQYF
NA	NA	13	TRBJ1-5	TRBV9	TGTGCCAGCAGCTTCCGGGATAATCAGCCCCAGCATTTT	CASSFRDNQPQHF
once	NA	14	TRBJ2-7	TRBV7-9	TGTGCCAGCAGCTTAACGGGTCCTACCTACGAGCAGTACTTC	CASSLTGPTYEQYF
NA	NA	16	TRBJ2-2	TRBV18	TGTGCCAGCGCTAAAGAACAGGGTTTCGACACCGGGGAGCTGTTTTTT	CASAKEQGFDTGELFF
NA	TRBD2	12	TRBJ2-5	TRBV7-9	TGTGCCAGCAGCTTCCGGGGGGGGACCCAGTACTTC	CASSFRGGTQYF
NA	TRBD1	15	TRBJ1-2	TRBV6-5	TGTGCCAGCAGAAGGGACAGGACCGTTCCCTATGGCTACACCTTC	CASRRDRTVPYGYTF
NA	NA	13	TRBJ2-3	TRBV19	TGTGCCAGTAGGCACGGGAGCACAGATACGCAGTATTTT	CASRHGSTDTQYF
NA	TRBD2	18	TRBJ2-7	TRBV18	TGTGCCAGCTCACCATATCCCACCGGGACTAGACCTATTTCCGAGCAGTACTTC	CASSPYPTGTRPISEQYF
once	NA	14	TRBJ2-1	TRBV5-1	TGCGCCAGCAGCTTGGTGGCGCTCGGAGATGAGCAGTTCTTC	CASSLVALGDEQFF
NA	NA	16	TRBJ2-1	TRBV6-5	TGTGCCAGCAGTTCTCTCTCAGGGGCAGGCTACAATGAGCAGTTCTTC	CASSSLSGAGYNEQFF
NA	NA	18	TRBJ1-6	TRBV21-1	TGTGCCAGCATCCAAAGGGGGACAGGGAACGATGTGAATTCACCCCTCCACTTT	CASIQRGTGNDVNSPLHF
many	TRBD1	12	TRBJ1-1	TRBV2	TGTGCCTCTTCAAGGGGGCAATTAGAAGCTTTCTTT	CASSRGQLEAFF
NA	NA	14	TRBJ2-7	TRBV3-1/TRBV3-2	TGTGCCAGCAGCCGTAAACACGGGTCCTACGAGCAGTACTTC	CASSRKHGSYEQYF
NA	TRBD1	14	TRBJ2-7	TRBV19	TGTGCCAGTAGTCACAGGGGGGATCTCTACGAGCAGTACTTC	CASSHRGDLYEQYF
NA	NA	21	TRBJ1-3	TRBV29-1	TGCAGCGCTTCAGGGAAACAAACTAAGGAGGGACCTAAGGGCTCTGGAAACACCATATATTTT	CSASGKQTKEGPKGSGNTIYF
NA	NA	17	TRBJ2-1	TRBV10-1	TGCGCCGGCAGTGAAGGCGGGGGCGCGTTTATTTGGGATGAGCAGTTCTTC	CAGSEGGGAFIWDEQFF
NA	NA	14	TRBJ1-5	TRBV2	TGTGCCAGCTGTGACGGGACTTCACGGGAGCCCCAGCATTTT	CASCDGTSREPQHF
NA	TRBD1	17	TRBJ2-7	TRBV27	TGTGCCAGCAGTCCGACGTCCGGGACAGGGAACTCCTACGAGCAGTACTTC	CASSPTSGTGNSYEQYF
NA	NA	15	TRBJ1-5	TRBV30	TGTGCCTGGAGTGTACGGAGCAGAAACAATCAGCCCCAGCATTTT	CAWSVRSRNNQPQHF
NA	NA	14	TRBJ1-2	TRBV3-1/TRBV3-2	TGTGCCAGCAGCCATGGCCAGGCTAACTATGGCTACACCTTC	CASSHGQANYGYTF
NA	NA	14	TRBJ2-7	TRBV27	TGTGCCAGCAGTTTATATACAGGATCCTACGAGCAGTACTTC	CASSLYTGSYEQYF
NA	NA	17	TRBJ2-2	TRBV6-4	TGTGCCAGCAGTGACTCGGGCCTTAGCGGTGGCCCCGGGGAGCTGTTTTTT	CASSDSGLSGGPGELFF
NA	TRBD2	21	TRBJ2-1	TRBV11-3	TGTGCCAGCAGCTTAGACTTCTCCGGGACTAGCGGTTCCCAAACCTACAATGAGCAGTTCTTC	CASSLDFSGTSGSQTYNEQFF
NA	TRBD2	14	TRBJ2-7	TRBV6-5	TGTGCCAGCTCGGGGAGGGAGGTGAAATTCGAGCAGTACTTC	CASSGREVKFEQYF
few	TRBD1	14	TRBJ1-2	TRBV15	TGTGCCACCAGCAGCGACGGACAGGGGTATGGCTACACCTTC	CATSSDGQGYGYTF
NA	TRBD1	15	TRBJ2-1	TRBV5-4	TGTGCCAGCAGCTTCGCCGGGACAGGGGGCAGGGAGCAGTTCTTC	CASSFAGTGGREQFF
NA	TRBD1	14	TRBJ1-2	TRBV28	TGTGCCAGCAGTTTCGGACAGGCCGACTATGGCTACACCTTC	CASSFGQADYGYTF
NA	NA	13	TRBJ2-1	TRBV5-1	TGCGCCAGCAGCCCGTCTATTATGGTTGAGCAGTTCTTC	CASSPSIMVEQFF